Below are 7 T cell receptor beta chains sequenced from a single sample in a study of tumor and adjacent non-tumor tissue in lung cancer (dated 2018 in TCRdb). RNA was isolated from bulk, unsorted tissue, and RNA quality was assessed with a NanoDrop ND-1000 and an Agilent 2100. Distant non-tumor tissue taken more than 3 cm from the tumor edge was used as the normal lung sample. The library was made by multiplex PCR. The sequencer was an Illumina HiSeq 2500. Following protocols modified from ARM-PCR, the researchers constructed TCRbeta libraries through three rounds of nested PCR with primers (Table S4). The raw public reads went through TCRdb reprocessing: fastp at Q25, MiXCR clone calling, in-frame beta chains kept. Identical CDR3 proteins give one entry, which carries the most common genes and DNA. The sample table contains about 44,000 distinct CDR3 sequences; only one count was recorded for around 60% of them. The ten largest clonotypes hold approximately 31% of the sample.

The specimen sequenced was distant non-tumor lung tissue. The receptors come from a woman aged 70-85 years with non-small cell lung cancer.

V is TRBV20-1 and J is TRBJ1-4, with a weak D call TRBD1 (6 bases). Trimming removed 1 base at V and 6 bases at J, with 15 bases between. Germline V gene lookup returns CDR1 DFQATT and CDR2 SNEGSKA (reference sequence). CDR3 size: 15 residues. The CDR3 DNA follows: TGCAGTGCTAGAGGGGACATAGGAGTAGATGAAAAACTGTTTTTT. The encoded protein is CSARGDIGVDEKLFF.

Regarding this clonotype: One end of the junction does not line up with germline, which may come from a read error. This sequence joins TRBV4-2 and TRBJ2-2; perhaps TRBD2 as D (5 bases). Germline CDR1 LGHNA, CDR2 YNFKEQ. The CDR3 sequence is 16 residues long. CDR3: CTSGQDWATNTGELFF. The CDR3 DNA reads as TGTACCAGCGGCCAAGATTGGGCCACGAACACCGGGGAACTGTTTTTT.

As to this clonotype: Possible read error: a much larger clone is one base away. This chain links TRBV20-1 with TRBJ1-2; D is possibly TRBD1 (5 bases). V lost 8 bases and J lost 5, with 18 bases in between. Per the germline V gene, CDR1 is DFQATT and CDR2 is SNEGSKA (reference sequence). This CDR3 region has 13 residues. The DNA of the CDR3 is TGCAGTACCTTCCGTGCTGGGGCGTATGGCTACACCTTC. Its protein is CSTFRAGAYGYTF.

Points on this clonotype: Because it lacks the conserved phenylalanine or tryptophan at the end, this CDR3 is likely a read error. This chain uses TRBV6-2 or TRBV6-3 with TRBJ2-1, with 8 bases aligning to TRBD2. Germline assignment: CDR1 MNHEY and CDR2 SVGEGT. This CDR3 is 19 amino acids long. With V trimmed by 6 bases and J by 0 bases, 16 bases remained unmatched. CDR3 coding DNA: TGTGCCAGCAGCTCCCCCCGAGGCGGGAGGTTAATCTCCTACAATGAGCAGTTCTCC. Protein product: CASSSPRGGRLISYNEQFS.

Notes on this clonotype: The junction departs from germline at one end; a sequencing error may be responsible. The gene calls are TRBV6-6 and TRBJ2-1; D might be TRBD2 (6 bases). The CDR3 totals 16 residues. In germline, CDR1 is MNHNY, CDR2 SVGAGI (reference sequence). CDR3 sequence reads: CANSYPGDHPGDEQFF. CDR3 DNA: TGTGCCAACAGTTACCCGGGGGACCACCCTGGGGATGAGCAGTTCTTC.

Points on this clonotype: Being one base from a much bigger clone, this may be a read error. The CDR3 loop reads CASSTGVRGNQPQHF. The CDR3 DNA follows: TGTGCCAGCAGCACAGGGGTCAGGGGCAATCAGCCCCAGCATTTT. The rearrangement links TRBV12-3 or TRBV12-4 to TRBJ1-5; 7 nucleotides match TRBD1. The CDR3 loop spans 15 amino acids. After removal of 6 bases from V and 2 bases from J, the junction contained 7 bases not matched to a gene.

Comments on this clonotype: Just one base apart from a much larger clone, this may be a read error. The V gene is TRBV5-6, the J gene TRBJ1-1; D gene unclear. Germline V lookup: CDR1 SGHDT, CDR2 YYEEEE. The ends were cut back, 2 bases at V and 10 bases at J, with 15 bases in the middle. This CDR3 contains 13 residues. This CDR3 is CASSFRSGAGAFF. The CDR3 DNA reads as TGTGCCAGCAGCTTCCGATCGGGAGCTGGAGCTTTCTTT.